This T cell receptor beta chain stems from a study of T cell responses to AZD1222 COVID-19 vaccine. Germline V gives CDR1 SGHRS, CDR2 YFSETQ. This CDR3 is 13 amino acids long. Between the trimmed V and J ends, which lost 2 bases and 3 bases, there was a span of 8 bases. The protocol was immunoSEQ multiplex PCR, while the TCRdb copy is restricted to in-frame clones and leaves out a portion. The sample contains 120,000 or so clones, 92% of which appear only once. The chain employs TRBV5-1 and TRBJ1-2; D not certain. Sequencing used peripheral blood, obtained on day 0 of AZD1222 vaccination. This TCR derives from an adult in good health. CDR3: CASSFQTDYGYTF. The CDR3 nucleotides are TGCGCCAGCAGCTTCCAGACCGACTATGGCTACACCTTC.